Shown below are 6 T cell receptor beta chains from a single sample sequenced in a study of shared T cell receptors in the human thymus. The method was immunoSEQ multiplex PCR; TCRdb's version includes in-frame clones alone and lacks a portion of them. The sample holds hundreds of thousands of clones, approximately 90% seen once. The sample also formed part of further work on human thymus T cells.

Sequences were obtained from thymocytes. These receptors were collected from a boy younger than two with a congenital heart defect.

The chain couples TRBV30 to TRBJ1-1; 9 bases align to TRBD1. Unmatched junction bases numbered 16, after V lost 1 base and J lost 10 bases. Germline V lookup: CDR1 GTSNPN, CDR2 SVGIG (reference sequence). The CDR3 consists of 16 residues. CDR3 DNA sequence: TGTGCCTGGAGTGCCTCTGGACAGGGGACTCATAGAGGAGCTTTCTTT. It specifies CAWSASGQGTHRGAFF.

This clone has a handful of counts. The chain carries TRBV19 and TRBJ2-7; D perhaps matches TRBD1 (6 bases). V was shortened by 8 bases and J by 2 bases, with 13 bases between the two germline ends. This CDR3 region has 13 residues. Looked up from germline, CDR1 is LNHDA and CDR2 is SQIVND (reference sequence). CDR3 sequence reads: CASASRTAYEQYF. For the CDR3, the DNA is TGTGCCAGTGCCTCCCGGACAGCCTACGAGCAGTACTTC.

The table lists this clone with a few counts. V is TRBV4-1 and J is TRBJ1-3, with D perhaps matching TRBD1 (5 bases). The V end was cut by 1 base, the J end by 6 bases, with 13 bases between. This CDR3 has 15 amino acids. Germline V gene lookup returns CDR1 MGHRA and CDR2 YSYEKL. The CDR3 spells CASSQGRWGENTIYF. CDR3 coding DNA: TGCGCCAGCAGCCAAGGCAGATGGGGGGAAAACACCATATATTTT.

V is TRBV18 and J is TRBJ2-3; D is undetermined. V was clipped by 1 base and J by 3 bases, with 11 bases between them. The CDR3 length is 15 residues. Germline V gene sequence: CDR1 KGHSH, CDR2 LQKENI. The CDR3 here is CASSPLAVETDTQYF. CDR3 DNA sequence: TGTGCCAGCTCACCACTCGCGGTAGAGACAGATACGCAGTATTTT.

The V and J genes are TRBV29-1 and TRBJ2-5; TRBD2 matches at 12 bases. This CDR3 contains 15 residues. The trim removed 6 bases at V and 3 bases at J, leaving 8 bases unmatched. Germline CDR1 reads SQVTM; CDR2 reads ANQGSEA. CDR3: CSVLGLAGRKETQYF. CDR3 nucleotide sequence: TGCAGCGTCCTGGGACTAGCGGGCCGAAAAGAGACCCAGTACTTC.

The chain joins TRBV29-1 to TRBJ2-3; TRBD2 aligns across 7 bases. Trimming at V came to 4 bases and at J to 1 base, leaving 14 bases not matched to a gene. CDR3 size: 17 residues. Germline loops: CDR1 SQVTM, CDR2 ANQGSEA. In DNA, the CDR3 is TGCAGCGTTGGAAAGGGCCTTCTAGCGGAGCGCACAGATACGCAGTATTTT. This encodes CSVGKGLLAERTDTQYF.